Below, one TCR beta chain is given with its context. The sample originates from a study of blood T cell repertoires in COVID-19. Authors' processing steps: Estimation of nucleated cell counts was performed using reference gene primer amplification. Sequencing was performed with immunoSEQ multiplex PCR; in TCRdb, only in-frame clones are kept and a portion is missing. The DNA was the basis for D and trimming; V, J and clone size are from that table. The table includes about 170,000 clones, almost 85% detected once. Sequenced input: peripheral blood. The receptor comes from an elderly woman with acute or convalescent COVID-19.

CDR3 loop: CASSQEAGQRTDTQYF. CDR3 DNA sequence: TGCGCCAGCAGCCAAGAAGCAGGACAGAGGACAGATACGCAGTATTTT. The chain uses TRBV4-1 and TRBJ2-3; a weak D match, TRBD1 (6 bases). Germline-derived CDR1 and CDR2 are MGHRA and YSYEKL. V lost 0 bases, J lost 3 bases, and 13 bases lay in between. The CDR3 runs to 16 residues.